This T cell receptor beta chain was captured in a study of cytomegalovirus exposure and HLA in healthy donors. Regarding the study as a whole: Among the CMV-associated chains, three were confirmed in vitro as specific for CMV antigens.

The donors were part of the validation cohort, which consisted of over a hundred subjects and was separate from the first cohort of about 650 subjects. After removal of 4 bases from V and 8 bases from J, the junction contained 6 bases not matched to a gene. The CDR3 loop spans 13 amino acids. CDR1 is SGHKS and CDR2 is YYEKEE in the germline V gene (reference sequence). TCRdb keeps only in-frame clones here, not all; method: immunoSEQ multiplex PCR. The top ten hold roughly 10% of the sample, which has 150,000 to 200,000 clones, around 82% seen once. On this clone: Its antigen is still unknown.

This TCR derives from a man under 40 in good health and CMV-seropositive. V usage is TRBV5-5 and J usage is TRBJ2-3; 8 bases agree with TRBD2. Sequenced: PBMCs. The CDR3 nucleotides are TGTGCCAGCAGCGCGGGACTAGTGGGTACGCAGTATTTT. Translation gives CASSAGLVGTQYF.